The clone carrying this T cell receptor (beta chain) was counted ten times or more. From the reads, TCRdb called clonotypes with MiXCR, one entry per CDR3 protein. The data hold approximately 490,000 distinct CDR3 sequences, with around 11% observed a single time. From germline, CDR1 is SGHVS and CDR2 FQNEAQ. The CDR3 is 14 amino acids. Trimming at V came to 3 bases and at J to 6 bases, leaving 1 base not matched to a gene. This entry belongs to a study of T cell repertoires in cytomegalovirus infection. The overall study: Public TCR beta signatures provided an indication of both CMV infection and a matching HLA type.

The source of this sequence is a human donor in good health (CMV status not recorded). Some clones in this sample may be carry-over from other donors' samples. The sample comprised PBMCs. The V gene is TRBV7-8, the J gene TRBJ1-6, with TRBD1 matching over 8 bases. The CDR3 nucleotides are TGTGCCAGCAGCTTCGACAGGGGTAATTCACCCCTCCACTTT. The encoded protein is CASSFDRGNSPLHF.